This section outlines one T cell receptor (beta chain) sequence together with its context. Its target antigen remains unknown. Nothing much larger sits one base from this clone, and base qualities are not available. The source of the sample is a study of T-cell reconstitution after alpha-beta-depleted transplantation in children (dated by TCRdb to between 2015 and 2016). Turning to the overall study: Using TCR repertoire profiling, the study followed T-cell immune reconstitution in a quantitative way in children after TCRalphabeta/CD19-depleted allogeneic hematopoietic cell transplantation.

According to the study, the label for this sample's treatment or condition signals: allogeneic hematopoietic cell transplantation with graft depleted of TCRalphabeta T cells and CD19 B cells. Transplant recipients were children who received TCRalphabeta/CD19-depleted allogeneic hematopoietic cell grafts. The library was produced with PCR. The instrument given in TCRdb is Illumina HiSeq 2500. Molecular barcoding was employed in the preparation of TCR libraries, with unique molecular identifiers being used to normalize TCRbeta repertoire quantification. The public reads were run again by TCRdb, first through fastp at Q25 and then through MiXCR, and only productive beta chains were kept. Every CDR3 protein is listed once, alongside the most common genes and DNA of its rows. The sample records about 240,000 distinct CDR3 sequences, about 25% of which are singletons. The ten largest clones represent approximately 2.5% of the sample.

V loses 2 bases of germline sequence and J loses 4 bases, and the interval between the two ends is 14 bases. The germline V gene sets CDR1 to MNHEY and CDR2 to SVGAGI. The CDR3 sequence holds 15 residues, the cysteine and phenylalanine included. Only the CDR3 DNA is retained, 45 bases long and in frame from the first base. The full study reports these points: Apparently early alphabetaT-cell count recovery about two months after transplant reportedly relied on only several hundred rapidly expanded clones derived from non-depleted graft cells. In some patients, the high TCRbeta diversity seen at day 60 was put down to recipient T cells and intrathymic progenitors that had survived conditioning. Hyperexpanded clone frequencies declined over subsequent months; after one year, T-cell counts and TCRbeta diversity were mostly attributed to newly produced T cells.

This chain joins TRBV6-5 to TRBJ2-5; the D gene lacks a confident call. This receptor was identified in a girl aged 2 to 9 with Fanconi anemia, due to receive a stem cell transplant. Sample: PBMCs, taken before TCRalphabeta/CD19-depleted stem cell transplant. This receptor has the CDR3 CASSYGFRSGETQYF. Here is the DNA: TGTGCCAGCAGTTACGGTTTCAGGTCTGGAGAGACCCAGTACTTC.